This T cell receptor (beta chain) emerged from a study of OX40 agonist ivuxolimab in advanced cancers. Study context: Patients were treated with intravenous ivuxolimab, dosed at 0.01 to 10 mg/kg and infused every 2 weeks.

Autoimmune disease history or systemic immunosuppression led to patient exclusion. On this clone: Its antigen is not identified.

General study points: Compared with others, partial responders at 0.1-3.0 mg/kg displayed clonal expansion among the lowest. Relative to CD4+ cells, CD8+ T cells on average had more expanded clones.

Profiling relied on immunoSEQ multiplex PCR, and the TCRdb table lists in-frame clones only, not all of them. In the table there are 20,000 to 25,000 clones, approximately 78% of which are singletons. The sequencing used CD4+ or CD8+ T cells sorted from blood, collected in a trial of the OX40 agonist ivuxolimab. The receptor's source is an adult with an advanced solid tumor such as melanoma, head and neck, liver or kidney cancer.

CDR3 sequence reads: CASSQARTGGKLGYGYTF. The CDR3 DNA reads as TGCGCCAGCAGCCAAGCGAGAACAGGGGGAAAGTTGGGGTATGGCTACACCTTC. This chain connects TRBV4-3 to TRBJ1-2; 8 bases are shared with TRBD1. Germline CDR1 reads LGHNA; CDR2 reads YSLEER. V was clipped by 1 base and J by 5 bases; unmatched bases: 15. The CDR3 contains 18 residues.